This passage covers 22 T cell receptor beta chains from one sample sequenced in a study of T cell repertoires in cytomegalovirus infection. TCRdb recomputed calls from the reads with MiXCR, one row per CDR3 protein. The table shows 110,000 to 150,000 distinct CDR3 sequences, with around 32% occurring only once. These receptors' antigens are unknown. The material sequenced was CD8+ T cells from cultured PBMCs, taken from culture after CMV antigen stimulation. These receptors were taken from a human donor in good health (CMV status not recorded). Some clones in this sample may be carry-over from other donors' samples.

The chain uses TRBV19 and TRBJ1-5, with a possible D match to TRBD1 (5 bases). The CDR3 runs 16 residues. Germline V gene lookup returns CDR1 LNHDA and CDR2 SQIVND (reference sequence). V shed 3 bases and J shed 0 bases, with 12 bases lying between them. In DNA, the CDR3 is TGTGCCAGTAGTATCTCCTCGGGGCCTAGCAATCAGCCCCAGCATTTT. Encoded protein: CASSISSGPSNQPQHF.

The chain is built from TRBV27 and TRBJ2-2; 12 bases align to TRBD2. After removal of 6 bases from V and 3 bases from J, the junction contained 2 bases not matched to a gene. Per the germline V gene, CDR1 is MNHEY and CDR2 is SMNVEV (reference sequence). The CDR3 spans 15 residues. The DNA for the CDR3 is TGTGCCAGCAGGACTAGCGGGGGCGACACCGGGGAGCTGTTTTTT. Translation gives CASRTSGGDTGELFF.

The sample holds a few counts of this clonotype. J is TRBJ2-1 and V is TRBV7-9; D is ambiguous. The CDR3 has 13 residues. The germline V gene has CDR1 SEHNR and CDR2 FQNEAQ (reference sequence). Between the trimmed V and J ends, which lost 1 base and 5 bases, there was a span of 6 bases. CDR3 amino acids: CASSLEQDNEQFF. CDR3 coding DNA: TGTGCCAGCAGCTTAGAGCAGGACAATGAGCAGTTCTTC.

On this clonotype itself: One junction end disagrees with the germline gene, perhaps due to a read error. V is TRBV11-2 and J is TRBJ2-7; D possibly corresponds to TRBD1 (6 bases). CDR1 and CDR2 (germline): SGHAT, FQNNGV. This CDR3 has 12 amino acids. The CDR3 DNA is TGTACCAGCAGCGCAGGGGACTACGAGCAGTACTTC. Translation: CTSSAGDYEQYF. Complete variable domain (other parts from reference TRBV11-2 and TRBJ2-7): EAGVAQSPRYKIIEKRQSVAFWCNPISGHATLYWYQQILGQGPKLLIQFQNNGVVDDSQLPKDRFSAERLKGVDSTLKIQPAKLEDSAVYLCTSSAGDYEQYFGPGTRLTVT.

This chain connects TRBV28 to TRBJ1-5, with 10 bases aligning to TRBD1. This CDR3 is 13 amino acids long. Trimming took 6 bases from V and 7 from J; bases not matched to a gene: 3. Germline loops: CDR1 MDHEN, CDR2 SYDVKM. The CDR3 loop reads CASSLGQGQPQHF. The CDR3 bases are TGTGCCAGCAGCTTGGGACAGGGGCAGCCCCAGCATTTT.

In its sample, this clonotype was seen many times. The chain is built from TRBV10-2 and TRBJ2-7; the D call may be TRBD1 or TRBD2 (6 bases each). V lost 3 bases and J lost 1, with 10 bases in between. CDR3 length: 14 residues. Looked up from germline, CDR1 is WSHSY and CDR2 is SAAADI. DNA of the CDR3: TGCGCCAGCAGTGATCAGGGGACTTCCTACGAGCAGTACTTC. Encoded protein: CASSDQGTSYEQYF.

This clonotype came up a few times. The CDR3 protein is CSATSGTDSTVYEQYF. Written as DNA, the CDR3 is TGCAGTGCTACATCCGGGACAGATTCTACGGTCTACGAGCAGTACTTC. The chain joins TRBV20-1 to TRBJ2-7; 7 positions agree with TRBD1. Germline V gives CDR1 DFQATT, CDR2 SNEGSKA (reference sequence). The J segment lost 3 bases and the V segment lost 4 bases, leaving 15 bases of the junction unmatched. The CDR3 sequence is 16 residues long.

This clonotype came up a few times. The chain employs TRBV7-9 and TRBJ1-1; D is unresolved. V was cut by 3 bases and J by 5 bases, with 13 bases left in between. CDR1 is SEHNR and CDR2 is FQNEAQ in the germline V gene (reference sequence). The CDR3 length is 14 residues. CDR3 DNA: TGTGCCAGCAGCTTCAGCTCGATGGGGACTGAAGCTTTCTTT. This sequence encodes CASSFSSMGTEAFF.

This clonotype was recorded a few times. V is TRBV6-1 and J is TRBJ2-7; D uncertain. Germline loops: CDR1 MNHNS, CDR2 SASEGT. Deletions cut 8 bases from V and 6 bases from J, with 8 bases between. The CDR3 spans 10 residues. CDR3 residues: CASGSGEQYF. DNA of the CDR3: TGTGCCAGCGGGTCGGGCGAGCAGTACTTC.

The rearrangement joins TRBV19 to TRBJ2-2; TRBD1 might be the D (5 bases). The CDR3 loop spans 15 amino acids. Germline CDR1 is LNHDA and CDR2 is SQIVND (reference sequence). With 2 bases removed from V and 2 bases from J, the gap between germline ends came to 9 bases. The CDR3 is CASSIQTVNTGELFF. The CDR3 DNA follows: TGTGCCAGTAGTATACAGACAGTTAACACCGGGGAGCTGTTTTTT.

This clonotype was picked up many times. The V and J genes are TRBV7-2 and TRBJ1-5; maybe TRBD1 (5 bases). V shed 2 bases and J shed 2 bases, with 10 bases lying between them. From germline, CDR1 is SGHTA and CDR2 FQGNSA. The CDR3 is made up of 15 amino acids. The CDR3 DNA reads as TGTGCCAGCAGCTTATGGGGCGGAGGCAATCAGCCCCAGCATTTT. This codes for CASSLWGGGNQPQHF.

This chain joins TRBV7-9 and TRBJ1-3, with 8 bases fitting TRBD1. CDR1 is SEHNR and CDR2 is FQNEAQ in the germline V gene (reference sequence). With 3 bases clipped from V and 6 bases from J, the junction kept 4 bases outside the gene matches. This CDR3 is built from 14 residues. Written as DNA, the CDR3 is TGTGCCAGCAGCTTCGCAGGGGGCGTAAACACCATATATTTT. This encodes CASSFAGGVNTIYF. Variable domain in full (rest from reference TRBV7-9 and TRBJ1-3): DTGVSQNPRHKITKRGQNVTFRCDPISEHNRLYWYRQTLGQGPEFLTYFQNEAQLEKSRLLSDRFSAERPKGSFSTLEIQRTEQGDSAMYLCASSFAGGVNTIYFGEGSWLTVV.

In this sample, this clonotype turned up many times. The CDR3 nucleotides read TGTGCCAGCAGCCCTGGACAGGGGGCTGTCGAGCAGTACTTC. Its protein is CASSPGQGAVEQYF. J is TRBJ2-7 and V is TRBV7-3, with 11 bases matching TRBD1. Looked up from germline, CDR1 is SGHTA and CDR2 is FQGTGA. The V gene end was trimmed by 5 bases and the J gene end by 6 bases; junction bases not matched to a gene: 6. The CDR3 spans 14 residues.

In this sample, this clonotype turned up a few times. The V and J genes are TRBV9 and TRBJ1-1; D unclear. The V end was cut by 0 bases, the J end by 0 bases, with 9 bases between. CDR1 is SGDLS and CDR2 is YYNGEE in the germline V gene. CDR3 length: 15 amino acids. CDR3 nucleotides: TGTGCCAGCAGCGTAGATCGCTTCATGAACACTGAAGCTTTCTTT. Translation: CASSVDRFMNTEAFF.

This rearrangement joins TRBV29-1 to TRBJ2-2; D unclear. V dropped 7 bases and J dropped 6 bases, with 9 bases sitting between them. The CDR3 has 11 residues. CDR1 and CDR2 from the germline V gene are SQVTM and ANQGSEA. CDR3 bases: TGCAGCGCTGAGAGGTCCGGGGAGCTGTTTTTT. Its translation is CSAERSGELFF.

About this clonotype: A read error may produce the germline difference seen at one junction end. V is TRBV12-3 or TRBV12-4 and J is TRBJ1-2; tentatively, D is TRBD1 (6 bases). The CDR3 consists of 15 residues. The CDR3 is CTSSLGGGTFYGYTF. Written as DNA, the CDR3 is TGTACCAGCAGTTTAGGAGGGGGTACGTTCTATGGCTACACCTTC.

The sample holds a few counts of this clonotype. This rearrangement joins TRBV6-5 to TRBJ2-7; D gene ambiguous. Trimming removed 0 bases from V and 2 bases from J, with 8 bases in between. CDR1 is MNHEY, CDR2 SVGAGI, per germline. The CDR3 runs 14 residues. The CDR3 DNA follows: TGTGCCAGCAGTTACTCCCCGCTCACCTACGAGCAGTACTTC. Translating gives CASSYSPLTYEQYF.

In the case of this clonotype: An end of the junction does not agree with germline; a read error may underlie this. This chain joins TRBV4-1 and TRBJ2-2; 9 positions agree with TRBD1. CDR3 length: 17 residues. Germline V gene data show CDR1 as MGHRA and CDR2 as YSYEKL. CDR3 region: CASSQEVVTGGTGELFF. CDR3 nucleotide sequence: TGTGCCAGCAGCCAAGAAGTTGTGACAGGGGGCACCGGGGAGCTGTTTTTT.

The rearrangement uses TRBV5-1 and TRBJ2-5; 10 bases line up with TRBD2. Germline V lookup: CDR1 SGHRS, CDR2 YFSETQ. The CDR3 totals 16 residues. V trimming: 4 bases; J trimming: 3 bases; junction bases outside the gene matches: 9. The CDR3 reads CASSPTATSGEETQYF. The CDR3, as DNA: TGCGCCAGCAGCCCCACGGCTACTAGCGGGGAAGAGACCCAGTACTTC.

Regarding this clonotype: A read error may account for a junction end that differs from germline. The V and J genes are TRBV5-1 and TRBJ2-2, with D maybe TRBD2 (5 bases). The CDR3 totals 15 residues. CDR1 is SGHRS and CDR2 is YFSETQ in the germline V gene. The CDR3 DNA reads as TGCGCCAGCAGGCCCGGGGTACCGAACACCGGGGAGCTGTATTTT. As protein: CASRPGVPNTGELYF. Full variable domain (rest looked up from reference TRBV5-1 and TRBJ2-2): KAGVTQTPRYLIKTRGQQVTLSCSPISGHRSVSWYQQTPGQGLQFLFEYFSETQRNKGNFPGRFSGRQFSNSRSEMNVSTLELGDSALYLCASRPGVPNTGELYFGEGSRLTVL.

The chain has TRBV2 and TRBJ1-6; a weak D match, TRBD1 (5 bases). Germline V lookup: CDR1 SNHLY, CDR2 FYNNEI. This CDR3 contains 13 residues. Trimming cost V 5 bases and J 7 bases, with 9 bases left between them. The CDR3 here is CASSPGLNSPLHF. In DNA, the CDR3 is TGTGCCAGCAGTCCGGGGCTAAATTCACCCCTCCACTTT.

The chain has TRBV7-2 and TRBJ2-5; 7 bases are shared with TRBD1. Looked up from germline, CDR1 is SGHTA and CDR2 is FQGNSA. CDR3 length: 14 amino acids. V lost 5 bases and J lost 4; bases outside the gene matches: 7. The DNA of the CDR3 is TGTGCCAGCAGCCTTAACAGGGGACCAGAGACCCAGTACTTC. Its translation is CASSLNRGPETQYF.